These T cell receptor beta chains were read from a single sample in a study of shared clonotypes between healthy human individuals. Assay: immunoSEQ multiplex PCR; the TCRdb copy retains only in-frame clones and omits some. The data hold hundreds of thousands of clones, with around 78% observed a single time. Material for sequencing was PBMCs. These receptors were obtained from a woman aged 40 to 50 in good health. Some clones in this sample may be carry-over from other donors' samples. Both conserved end residues are part of each CDR3.

CDR3 | J | V
CASSELVVGAFF | TRBJ1-1 | TRBV2
CAWTHAGQWNTEAFF | TRBJ1-1 | TRBV30
CASSLEENTEAFF | TRBJ1-1 | TRBV7-6
CATSSGFSYEQYF | TRBJ2-7 | TRBV6-6
CASSLGQLNEKLFF | TRBJ1-4 | TRBV5-5
CASSQAQGSYEQYF | TRBJ2-7 | TRBV18
CASSLGPNEKLFF | TRBJ1-4 | TRBV5-4
CASSLVKSVLSGANVLTF | TRBJ2-6 | TRBV7-9
CASSLNLGSRTEAFF | TRBJ1-1 | TRBV5-4
CASSPLNNEQFF | TRBJ2-1 | TRBV7-7
CASSLSVQSTDTQYF | TRBJ2-3 | TRBV5-1
CASSGGGSGTYNEQFF | TRBJ2-1 | TRBV6-1
CASSARLAGEQFF | TRBJ2-1 | TRBV7-7
CASSLGIDGNQPQHF | TRBJ1-5 | TRBV5-1
CASSRDIEGYTF | TRBJ1-2 | TRBV25-1
CASSLAQGNSYNEQFF | TRBJ2-1 | TRBV11-1
CATSLGDTGELFF | TRBJ2-2 | TRBV15